The 27 T cell receptor beta chains presented below share a single source sample, sequenced in a study of blood T cell repertoires in COVID-19. Measured with immunoSEQ multiplex PCR; TCRdb has only the in-frame clones, and not every one. The sample consists of about 260,000 clones, roughly 80% of them appearing once. The sequenced sample was peripheral blood. Receptor source: a woman in her forties or fifties who had recovered from COVID-19.

About this clone: The sample holds other DNA sequences that translate to the same CDR3. V is TRBV5-1 and J is TRBJ1-1, with D unresolved. Germline CDR1 is SGHRS and CDR2 is YFSETQ. The CDR3 extends over 14 amino acids. V gave up 0 bases and J gave up 2 bases, with 8 bases separating them. The chain's CDR3 is CASSLGGGNTEAFF. The CDR3 region has the DNA TGCGCCAGCAGCTTGGGAGGTGGAAACACTGAAGCTTTCTTT.

About this clone: The same CDR3 arises from other DNA sequences in this sample as well. CDR3 in DNA: TGTGCCAGCAGCTTGGACAGGGCAACTAATGAAAAACTGTTTTTT. It yields the protein CASSLDRATNEKLFF. This sequence joins TRBV5-4 and TRBJ1-4; D is perhaps TRBD1 (6 bases). Germline V gene sequence: CDR1 SGHNT, CDR2 YYREEE (reference sequence). This CDR3 is 15 amino acids long. V lost 0 bases and J lost 0, with 6 bases in between.

The chain uses TRBV5-1 and TRBJ2-7; 12 bases match TRBD1. V was pared by 5 bases and J by 6 bases, with 6 bases of the junction left unmatched. The CDR3 length is 14 residues. The germline V gene has CDR1 SGHRS and CDR2 YFSETQ. The CDR3 bases are TGCGCCAGCAGACCCGGGACAGGGGGCGGCGAGCAGTACTTC. Amino acids: CASRPGTGGGEQYF.

This clone was found a few times. CDR3 sequence reads: CASSPDGILGGEQYF. In DNA form, the CDR3 reads TGTGCCAGCTCACCAGACGGGATCCTCGGGGGAGAGCAGTACTTC. This chain links TRBV18 with TRBJ2-7; a weak D match, TRBD2 (6 bases). Trimming took 2 bases from V and 7 from J, leaving 18 bases between them. Germline-derived CDR1 and CDR2 are KGHSH and LQKENI. The CDR3 is 15 amino acids.

The chain recombines TRBV19 with TRBJ2-5; 8 bases are a match to TRBD2. V was clipped by 6 bases and J by 1 base; unmatched bases: 7. Germline V gives CDR1 LNHDA, CDR2 SQIVND (reference sequence). The CDR3 extends over 15 amino acids. The CDR3 DNA follows: TGTGCCAGTAGGACGACAGCGGGGGCCCAAGAGACCCAGTACTTC. This gives the protein CASRTTAGAQETQYF.

The chain carries TRBV6-5 and TRBJ1-1; D possibly corresponds to TRBD1 (5 bases). Germline CDR1 is MNHEY and CDR2 is SVGAGI. The CDR3 contains 15 residues. V dropped 7 bases and J dropped 0 bases, with 15 bases sitting between them. The CDR3 reads CASIPWGNVNTEAFF. The CDR3, as DNA: TGTGCCAGCATCCCTTGGGGCAATGTGAACACTGAAGCTTTCTTT.

This clone was observed once. The chain has TRBV20-1 and TRBJ2-3; D remains ambiguous. The V end lost 3 bases, the J end lost 10 bases, and 2 bases lay between the germline ends. The CDR3 has 8 amino acids. In germline, CDR1 is DFQATT, CDR2 SNEGSKA (reference sequence). The DNA of the CDR3 is TGCAGTGCTAGCGCGCAGTATTTT. Translated: CSASAQYF.

The chain couples TRBV7-9 to TRBJ2-3; 8 bases map to TRBD1. Trimming at V came to 1 base and at J to 5 bases, leaving 8 bases not matched to a gene. Germline loops: CDR1 SEHNR, CDR2 FQNEAQ (reference sequence). The CDR3 consists of 16 residues. The CDR3 nucleotides read TGTGCCAGCAGCTTAGGCCCCCAGGGGGCGAAAGATACGCAGTATTTT. Protein: CASSLGPQGAKDTQYF.

The CDR3 sequence: CASSLAYERNIQYF. For the CDR3, the DNA is TGTGCCAGCAGCTTAGCGTATGAGAGAAACATTCAGTACTTC. This chain uses TRBV7-2 with TRBJ2-4; D uncertain. Trimming removed 0 bases at V and 6 bases at J, with 9 bases between. This CDR3 has 14 amino acids. CDR1 SGHTA and CDR2 FQGNSA come from the germline V gene.

This clone was seen a single time. The chain employs TRBV7-2 and TRBJ1-6; TRBD1 matches 8 bases. CDR1 SGHTA and CDR2 FQGNSA come from the germline V gene. The CDR3 loop spans 16 amino acids. V lost 0 bases and J lost 8; bases outside the gene matches: 6. CDR3 nucleotides: TGTGCCAGCAGCTTAGCGGCGAGACAGGGGCATTCACCCCTCCACTTT. Residues: CASSLAARQGHSPLHF.

The rearrangement joins TRBV11-2 to TRBJ2-5; tentatively, D is TRBD2 (5 bases). Deletions cut 3 bases from V and 4 bases from J, with 15 bases between. This CDR3 contains 15 residues. Germline assignment: CDR1 SGHAT and CDR2 FQNNGV. The CDR3 sequence: CASSFFPSSGETQYF. The CDR3 coding sequence is TGTGCCAGCAGCTTTTTTCCTAGCTCGGGAGAGACCCAGTACTTC.

The count of this clone is one. The V gene is TRBV19, the J gene TRBJ1-1; D is perhaps TRBD1 (6 bases). Germline loops: CDR1 LNHDA, CDR2 SQIVND (reference sequence). Trimming took 4 bases from V and 4 from J, leaving 10 bases between them. The CDR3 consists of 13 residues. The CDR3 DNA is TGTGCCAGTAGTAGTCAGGGGTTCACTGAAGCTTTCTTT. Encoded protein: CASSSQGFTEAFF.

J is TRBJ2-7 and V is TRBV19; TRBD1 agrees at 9 bases. J gave up 5 bases and V 2 bases, and 13 bases lay outside the gene matches. The CDR3 totals 17 residues. Germline CDR1 LNHDA, CDR2 SQIVND (reference sequence). Written as DNA, the CDR3 is TGTGCCAGTAGTATACTCCACAGGGGGCCCGTTGGCCACGAGCAGTACTTC. Translating gives CASSILHRGPVGHEQYF.

V gene TRBV28 combines with J gene TRBJ1-2, with D uncertain. CDR3 length: 13 residues. CDR1 is MDHEN, CDR2 SYDVKM, per germline. V shed 8 bases and J shed 4 bases, with 14 bases lying between them. CDR3: CASLERQPYGYTF. The CDR3 DNA is TGTGCCAGCTTAGAGCGGCAGCCCTATGGCTACACCTTC.

The gene calls are TRBV4-3 and TRBJ1-4; D might be TRBD1 (6 bases). Between the trimmed V and J ends, which lost 6 bases and 0 bases, there was a span of 14 bases. This CDR3 comprises 16 residues. The germline CDR1 and CDR2 sequences are LGHNA and YSLEER. CDR3 residues: CASSLQGPTTNEKLFF. For the CDR3, the DNA is TGCGCCAGCAGTCTACAGGGACCTACAACTAATGAAAAACTGTTTTTT.

The gene calls are TRBV5-1 and TRBJ2-3; D possibly corresponds to TRBD1 (5 bases). The CDR3 consists of 16 residues. Between the trimmed V and J ends, which lost 0 bases and 3 bases, there was a span of 14 bases. Germline-derived CDR1 and CDR2 are SGHRS and YFSETQ. CDR3: CASSLGQGVETDTQYF. The CDR3 coding sequence is TGCGCCAGCAGCTTGGGGCAGGGTGTGGAAACAGATACGCAGTATTTT.

This clone has a handful of counts. The chain has TRBV12-3 or TRBV12-4 and TRBJ1-3; unclear D gene. This CDR3 is built from 13 residues. V was clipped by 10 bases and J by 0 bases, with 10 bases between them. CDR3 amino acids: CATRRVSGNTIYF. The CDR3 DNA reads as TGTGCCACCCGTCGGGTCTCTGGAAACACCATATATTTT.

The chain has TRBV6-5 and TRBJ2-7; no clear D gene. The germline V and J ends were trimmed by 6 bases and 4 bases, with 19 bases remaining between them. The CDR3 is 15 amino acids. The germline gives CDR1 MNHEY, CDR2 SVGAGI. The CDR3 is CASSQRRAALYEQYF. CDR3 nucleotides: TGTGCCAGCAGCCAACGACGTGCGGCTTTATACGAGCAGTACTTC.

V and J are TRBV7-2 and TRBJ1-2; no clear D gene. V was shortened by 8 bases and J by 4 bases, with 5 bases between the two germline ends. Per germline, CDR1 SGHTA and CDR2 FQGNSA. The CDR3 spans 10 residues. The CDR3 DNA reads as TGTGCCAGCTCGAGCTATGGCTACACCTTC. Translation: CASSSYGYTF.

The rearrangement links TRBV25-1 to TRBJ2-7, with TRBD2 identical over 7 bases. The ends lost 0 bases at V and 2 bases at J; junction bases unmatched: 10. The germline V gene encodes CDR1 MGHDK and CDR2 SYGVNS. The CDR3 length is 17 residues. The CDR3 region has the DNA TGTGCCAGCAGTGAATATTCAGTAGGGACTAATGCCTACGAGCAGTACTTC. It codes for CASSEYSVGTNAYEQYF.

The J gene is TRBJ2-3, the V gene TRBV6-2 or TRBV6-3; D might be TRBD1 (5 bases). This CDR3 is 15 amino acids long. CDR1 is MNHEY and CDR2 is SVGEGT in the germline V gene. V was pared by 5 bases and J by 4 bases, with 16 bases between. The CDR3 DNA reads TGTGCCAGCAGTCAAGACAGTCGGGCGGCAGATACGCAGTATTTT. Protein: CASSQDSRAADTQYF.

The chain carries TRBV6-2 or TRBV6-3 and TRBJ2-3; D is perhaps TRBD1 (6 bases). Trimming cost V 5 bases and J 1 base, with 16 bases left between them. The germline gives CDR1 MNHEY, CDR2 SVGEGT. This CDR3 spans 16 amino acids. CDR3 in amino acids: CASSGSGVGRTDTQYF. The CDR3 region has the DNA TGTGCCAGCAGTGGCTCAGGGGTGGGACGCACAGATACGCAGTATTTT.

This chain uses TRBV24-1 with TRBJ2-5; 7 nucleotides match TRBD2. CDR3 length: 13 residues. Losses at the gene ends were 9 bases for V and 5 bases for J; bases not matched to a gene: 8. In germline, CDR1 is KGHDR, CDR2 SFDVKD. This chain's CDR3 is CATGEGSRETQYF. The CDR3 region has the DNA TGTGCCACCGGGGAGGGAAGCAGGGAGACCCAGTACTTC.

This chain joins TRBV9 and TRBJ2-3; 9 bases align to TRBD2. The junction had 4 bases not matched to a gene; V was cut back by 4 bases and J by 4 bases. CDR3 length: 14 amino acids. Germline V gives CDR1 SGDLS, CDR2 YYNGEE. CDR3 DNA sequence: TGTGCCAGCAGCTTAGCGGGGGTGGCAGATACGCAGTATTTT. This translates into CASSLAGVADTQYF.

V usage is TRBV7-2 and J usage is TRBJ2-3; maybe TRBD2 (6 bases). Germline assignment: CDR1 SGHTA and CDR2 FQGNSA. Trimming cost V 5 bases and J 2 bases, with 11 bases left between them. This CDR3 comprises 14 residues. The CDR3 is CASSLGTLTDTQYF. DNA of the CDR3: TGTGCCAGCAGCCTTGGGACTCTCACAGATACGCAGTATTTT.

The V gene is TRBV9, the J gene TRBJ2-3, with TRBD2 matching over 7 bases. The CDR3 sequence is 16 residues long. J was trimmed by 1 base and V by 2 bases; bases with no gene match: 7. The germline V gene has CDR1 SGDLS and CDR2 YYNGEE. CDR3 sequence reads: CASSVLGGGGTDTQYF. Here the CDR3 DNA reads TGTGCCAGCAGCGTCTTAGGCGGGGGAGGCACAGATACGCAGTATTTT.

This sequence joins TRBV18 and TRBJ2-5; no clear D. Germline CDR1 is KGHSH and CDR2 is LQKENI. The CDR3 has 15 amino acids. Trimming stripped 3 bases from V and 5 bases from J, with 16 bases between. The CDR3 protein is CASSPNYNPPETQYF. As DNA, the CDR3 is TGTGCCAGCTCACCTAATTACAATCCCCCTGAGACCCAGTACTTC.